These 4 T cell receptor beta chains came from one sample sequenced in a study of long-term antiretroviral therapy in people with HIV. Survey-level immunoSEQ v3.0 assays were run. TCRdb keeps only in-frame clones here, not all; method: immunoSEQ multiplex PCR. The repertoire holds approximately 9,400 clones, with approximately 78% as singletons. The sample here was unsorted PBMCs, taken 0.6 years before starting antiretroviral therapy. The origin of the receptors is a man aged 35 to 55 with HIV.

The chain uses TRBV5-5 and TRBJ2-5; 14 bases match TRBD2. Trimming at V came to 4 bases and at J to 1 base, leaving 3 bases not matched to a gene. This CDR3 is 16 amino acids long. Germline V gives CDR1 SGHKS, CDR2 YYEKEE (reference sequence). The CDR3 loop reads CASSAGLAGGQETQYF. Here the CDR3 DNA reads TGTGCCAGCAGCGCTGGACTAGCGGGGGGCCAAGAGACCCAGTACTTC.

V is TRBV30 and J is TRBJ1-5; the D is unclear. Trimming shortened V by 0 bases and J by 6 bases, and 9 bases separated the two germline ends. The CDR3 spans 13 residues. The V gene's germline CDR1 is GTSNPN and CDR2 SVGIG (reference sequence). In nucleotides, the CDR3 is TGTGCCTGGAGTGTAAAGGGTAGTCAGCCCCAGCATTTT. Residues: CAWSVKGSQPQHF.

This chain joins TRBV4-1 and TRBJ1-3; a possible D gene is TRBD1 (6 bases). Germline V gene sequence: CDR1 MGHRA, CDR2 YSYEKL. The length of the CDR3 is 17 residues. Trimming removed 0 bases from V and 1 base from J, with 13 bases in between. DNA of the CDR3: TGCGCCAGCAGCCAAGATCGAGACAGGTTGTCTGGAAACACCATATATTTT. Its translation: CASSQDRDRLSGNTIYF.

V is TRBV7-9 and J is TRBJ1-4; the D is unclear. Looked up from germline, CDR1 is SEHNR and CDR2 is FQNEAQ (reference sequence). V was shortened by 0 bases and J by 8 bases, with 16 bases between the two germline ends. The CDR3 covers 16 residues. The CDR3, as DNA: TGTGCCAGCAGCTTAGCGTATGGCGCCGAGGACGAAAAACTGTTTTTT. Translated: CASSLAYGAEDEKLFF.